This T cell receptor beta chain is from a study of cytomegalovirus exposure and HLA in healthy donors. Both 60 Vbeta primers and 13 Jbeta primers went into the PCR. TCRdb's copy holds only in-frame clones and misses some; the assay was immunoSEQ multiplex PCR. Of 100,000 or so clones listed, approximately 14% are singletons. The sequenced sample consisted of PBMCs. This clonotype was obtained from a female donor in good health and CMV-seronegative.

CDR3 amino acids: CASTMGGSRNTEAFF. CDR3 DNA sequence: TGCGCCAGCACCATGGGGGGGAGTAGGAACACTGAAGCTTTCTTT. This chain links TRBV5-1 with TRBJ1-1, with D possibly matching TRBD1 (5 bases). The ends were cut back, 6 bases at V and 1 base at J, with 16 bases in the middle. Per the germline V gene, CDR1 is SGHRS and CDR2 is YFSETQ. The CDR3 is 15 residues long.